This T cell receptor beta chain appears in the sequencing data of a study of radiotherapy plus CTLA-4 blockade in lung cancer. For the study at large: Objective responses were documented in 15% to 20% of patients, with disease control in just over 30%. General observations from the study: Radiotherapy plus ipilimumab was followed by expansion in blood of tumor-derived TCR clones. Together with interferon-beta, which increased in serum after radiation, early dynamic changes in blood T cell clones were reportedly the best predictors of response.

This clone was observed a few times. No antigen is known for it. Here immunoSEQ multiplex PCR was the method, and the copy in TCRdb shows in-frame clones only, minus some. Among about 38,000 clones listed, about 80% were seen once. Chemo-refractory metastatic non-small-cell lung cancer patients received focal radiation with ipilimumab CTLA-4 blockade. The TCR was taken from a human donor with non-small cell lung cancer who had stable disease on radiotherapy plus ipilimumab. Sequences were derived from peripheral blood, sampled from a patient treated with radiotherapy plus ipilimumab.

In DNA, the CDR3 is TGTGCCAGCAGCACACAGGGGGCCCCTAATCAGCCCCAGCATTTT. This sequence encodes CASSTQGAPNQPQHF. This chain connects TRBV6-5 to TRBJ1-5; 9 bases agree with TRBD1. The CDR3 is 15 residues long. Germline lookup yields CDR1 MNHEY and CDR2 SVGAGI. Trimming at V came to 6 bases and at J to 4 bases, leaving 7 bases not matched to a gene.